The rows below give T cell receptor beta chains drawn from one sample of a study of blood T cell repertoires in COVID-19. Profiling relied on immunoSEQ multiplex PCR, and the TCRdb table lists in-frame clones only, not all of them. The data contain about 330,000 clones, about 90% of them seen just once; the ten biggest clones take up approximately 5.2%. Sequencing was done on a sample of PBMCs or T cells enriched from blood (not recorded which). These TCRs come from a woman in her twenties or thirties who had recovered from COVID-19. Each CDR3 is given with its conserved first and last residue. D genes are given only for firm matches. Clone size is given for some rows only: seen once, a few or many times, or a class if the clone is expanded.

V	J	size	D	CDR3	DNA
TRBV3-1/TRBV3-2	TRBJ1-2	NA	NA	CASSPTGKANYGYTF	TGTGCCAGCAGCCCAACAGGAAAAGCTAACTATGGCTACACCTTC
TRBV7-3	TRBJ1-2	NA	TRBD1	CASSSGTGPNYGYTF	TGTGCCAGCAGCTCCGGGACAGGTCCTAACTATGGCTACACCTTC
TRBV28	TRBJ1-6	once	NA	CASSLGRLLWHNSPLHF	TGTGCCAGCAGTTTGGGCCGCCTCCTCTGGCATAATTCACCCCTCCACTTT
TRBV3-1/TRBV3-2	TRBJ1-2	NA	NA	CASSQEGQGYRYTF	TGTGCCAGCAGCCAAGAAGGGCAGGGGTATCGCTACACCTTC
TRBV30	TRBJ1-1	NA	NA	CAWTQQGEAFF	TGTGCCTGGACCCAACAGGGTGAAGCTTTCTTT
TRBV19	TRBJ2-2	NA	TRBD1	CASSIVGGQGPGELFF	TGTGCCAGTAGTATAGTAGGAGGACAGGGCCCCGGGGAGCTGTTTTTT
TRBV4-3	TRBJ2-7	NA	NA	CASSQGLAPSGASYEQYF	TGCGCCAGCAGCCAGGGGCTCGCGCCCTCAGGAGCCTCCTACGAGCAGTACTTC
TRBV5-4	TRBJ2-2	NA	NA	CASSPGGRTNTGELFF	TGTGCCAGCAGCCCGGGGGGCAGGACGAACACCGGGGAGCTGTTTTTT
TRBV2	TRBJ1-5	NA	TRBD1	CASSERTGRYQPQHF	TGTGCCAGCAGTGAACGGACAGGGAGGTATCAGCCCCAGCATTTT
TRBV10-3	TRBJ2-6	NA	NA	CAISESGGRGANVLTF	TGTGCCATCAGTGAGTCCGGAGGGCGCGGGGCCAACGTCCTGACTTTC
TRBV5-6	TRBJ1-1	NA	NA	CASSLEGEAFF	TGTGCCAGCAGCTTGGAGGGGGAAGCTTTCTTT
TRBV1	TRBJ1-3	NA	NA	CTSSQDQIWGPGNTIYF	NA
TRBV4-1	TRBJ1-5	NA	NA	CASSPGGGPSNQPQHF	TGCGCCAGCAGCCCGGGAGGGGGACCGAGCAATCAGCCCCAGCATTTT
TRBV3-1/TRBV3-2	TRBJ1-2	NA	NA	CASSQNRGSGYTF	TGTGCCAGCAGCCAAAACCGCGGGAGTGGCTACACCTTC
TRBV12-5	TRBJ2-7	NA	TRBD1	CASGGQGKQAYEQYF	TGTGCTAGTGGGGGACAGGGCAAGCAGGCCTACGAGCAGTACTTC
TRBV11-3	TRBJ2-7	NA	NA	CASSSRDFPYEQYF	TGTGCCAGCAGCTCCCGGGACTTTCCCTACGAGCAGTACTTC
TRBV9	TRBJ2-5	NA	TRBD1	CASSAKLGTGPRETQYF	TGTGCCAGCAGCGCCAAACTGGGGACAGGCCCCAGGGAGACCCAGTACTTC
TRBV7-3	TRBJ2-3	NA	NA	CASSLAGDSTDTQYF	TGTGCCAGCAGCTTAGCCGGGGATAGCACAGATACGCAGTATTTT
TRBV6-5	TRBJ1-2	NA	NA	CASSPGSVYTF	TGTGCCAGCAGTCCGGGGTCGGTCTACACCTTC
TRBV11-2	TRBJ2-1	NA	NA	CASSFPGVSEQFF	TGTGCCAGCAGCTTCCCAGGGGTCAGTGAGCAGTTCTTC
TRBV30	TRBJ1-6	NA	NA	CAWTPRRANSPLHF	TGTGCCTGGACGCCCAGGCGCGCCAATTCACCCCTCCACTTT
TRBV7-9	TRBJ1-2	NA	TRBD1	CASSPGTDHGYTF	TGTGCCAGCAGCCCCGGGACAGATCACGGCTACACCTTC
TRBV7-3	TRBJ1-2	NA	NA	CASSSPGGDGYTF	TGTGCCAGCAGCTCCCCGGGCGGGGACGGCTACACCTTC
TRBV10-3	TRBJ2-6	NA	NA	CATSLMNPGGANVLTF	TGTGCCACCTCTCTGATGAACCCAGGTGGGGCCAACGTCCTGACTTTC
TRBV30	TRBJ1-2	once	TRBD1	CAWSVKGAAFGYTF	TGTGCCTGGAGTGTAAAGGGGGCAGCTTTTGGCTACACCTTC
TRBV2	TRBJ2-1	NA	TRBD1	CASSEVAGGNEQFF	TGTGCCAGCAGTGAAGTGGCAGGGGGCAATGAGCAGTTCTTC
TRBV7-8	TRBJ1-5	NA	NA	CASSLVAAYQPQHF	TGTGCCAGCAGCTTAGTTGCGGCCTATCAGCCCCAGCATTTT
TRBV2	TRBJ1-4	few	TRBD1	CASSGQGSPSREKLFF	TGTGCCAGCAGTGGACAGGGATCCCCCTCTCGGGAAAAACTGTTTTTT
TRBV6-2/TRBV6-3	TRBJ1-4	NA	TRBD1	CASSNPQGDEKLFF	TGTGCCAGCAGTAACCCACAGGGGGATGAAAAACTGTTTTTT
TRBV6-5	TRBJ1-2	NA	NA	CASSNPGRLYGYTF	TGTGCCAGCAGCAATCCCGGCAGGCTGTATGGCTACACCTTC
TRBV4-1	TRBJ1-5	NA	NA	CASSPQGLNQPQHF	TGCGCCAGCAGCCCACAGGGTCTCAATCAGCCCCAGCATTTT
TRBV7-9	TRBJ1-1	NA	NA	CASSMTGNTEAFF	TGTGCCAGCAGCATGACAGGAAACACTGAAGCTTTCTTT
TRBV7-8	TRBJ1-1	NA	NA	CASSTSRSYTEAFF	TGTGCCAGCAGCACCTCGAGGAGCTACACTGAAGCTTTCTTT
TRBV12-5	TRBJ2-5	NA	NA	CASGLDRVTPQETQYF	TGTGCTAGTGGTTTGGACCGGGTGACGCCTCAAGAGACCCAGTACTTC
TRBV7-2	TRBJ1-1	NA	TRBD1	CASSLGTGGHTEAFF	TGTGCCAGCAGCTTGGGGACAGGGGGACACACTGAAGCTTTCTTT
TRBV5-4	TRBJ1-2	once	TRBD1	CASSLDGTGRYGYTF	TGTGCCAGCAGCTTGGACGGGACAGGGAGATATGGCTACACCTTC
TRBV5-1	TRBJ2-7	NA	TRBD2	CASSSIPSGGGADEQYF	TGCGCCAGCAGCTCTATCCCTTCTGGCGGGGGGGCCGACGAGCAGTACTTC
TRBV18	TRBJ1-2	NA	TRBD1	CASSPPSTRDRNGYTF	TGTGCCAGCTCACCACCTAGTACTCGGGACAGAAATGGCTACACCTTC
TRBV9	TRBJ2-1	NA	NA	CASSVGRRGSDEQFF	TGTGCCAGCAGCGTAGGGCGAAGGGGAAGTGATGAGCAGTTCTTC
TRBV2	TRBJ1-1	NA	NA	CASSEEQGGAFF	TGTGCCAGCAGTGAAGAACAGGGTGGGGCTTTCTTT
TRBV13	TRBJ2-5	NA	NA	CASSNTSLGETQYF	TGTGCCAGCAGCAATACTAGTCTTGGAGAGACCCAGTACTTC
TRBV6-2/TRBV6-3	TRBJ2-7	once	TRBD2	CASSLVSGGSYEQYF	TGTGCCAGCAGTTTGGTCAGCGGGGGCTCCTACGAGCAGTACTTC
TRBV18	TRBJ1-5	NA	NA	CASSPLDSNQPQHF	TGTGCCAGCTCACCACTAGATAGCAATCAGCCCCAGCATTTT
TRBV5-6	TRBJ1-5	NA	TRBD1	CASSLSWTGGYQPQHF	TGTGCCAGCAGCTTATCATGGACAGGGGGCTATCAGCCCCAGCATTTT
TRBV2	TRBJ2-2	NA	TRBD1	CATRDRDTGELFF	TGTGCCACCAGGGACAGGGACACCGGGGAGCTGTTTTTT
TRBV5-8	TRBJ1-2	NA	NA	CASSLDLRDYGYTF	TGTGCCAGCAGCTTGGACCTGCGGGATTATGGCTACACCTTC
TRBV15	TRBJ1-1	NA	NA	CATSRGATNTEAFF	TGTGCCACCAGCCGGGGGGCCACGAACACTGAAGCTTTCTTT
TRBV6-5	TRBJ1-4	NA	NA	CASRLPGTLNEKLFF	TGTGCCAGCAGACTCCCCGGGACACTTAATGAAAAACTGTTTTTT
TRBV5-6	TRBJ2-1	NA	TRBD2	CASSTVLAGAYNEQFF	TGTGCCAGCAGCACCGTACTAGCGGGGGCCTACAATGAGCAGTTCTTC
TRBV5-8	TRBJ1-1	NA	NA	CASSAGIRAFF	TGTGCCAGCAGCGCCGGGATTCGAGCTTTCTTT
TRBV13	TRBJ2-3	NA	NA	CASSPGRTISTDTQYF	TGTGCCAGCAGCCCTGGACGGACTATTAGCACAGATACGCAGTATTTT
TRBV5-8	TRBJ1-6	NA	NA	CASQGTHNSPLHF	TGTGCCAGTCAGGGAACCCATAATTCACCCCTCCACTTT
TRBV3-1/TRBV3-2	TRBJ1-6	NA	TRBD1	CASSPPGGISPLHF	TGTGCCAGCAGCCCCCCAGGGGGGATTTCACCCCTCCACTTT